These 30 T cell receptor beta chains were sequenced from one sample in a study of Ad26.COV2.S vaccination and SARS-CoV-2 variants. Sequencing was performed with immunoSEQ multiplex PCR; in TCRdb, only in-frame clones are kept and a portion is missing. Of about 400,000 clones listed, approximately 90% were seen once; the top ten hold under 2%. Treatment in this sample: 15 to 20 received Ad26.COV2.S at low or high dose, single or two shots; 5 received placebo; per-sample allocation not given. Sample collection was performed on day 63 after the first vaccine or placebo injection. The specimen comprised peripheral blood, sampled in a trial of Ad26.COV2.S vaccine versus placebo. Every receptor here comes from a person between 18 and 59 years old who received the Ad26.COV2.S COVID-19 vaccine or a placebo.

CDR3 in amino acids: CATRPGTGGHVADTQYF. The CDR3, as DNA: TGTGCCACCAGACCCGGGACAGGGGGCCATGTCGCAGATACGCAGTATTTT. The chain joins TRBV10-3 to TRBJ2-3; 12 bases agree with TRBD1. Germline lookup yields CDR1 ENHRY and CDR2 SYGVKD. CDR3 size: 17 residues. V was pared by 10 bases and J by 4 bases, with 15 bases of the junction left unmatched.

This chain links TRBV2 with TRBJ2-7; TRBD2 aligns across 9 bases. Losses at the gene ends were 7 bases for V and 1 base for J; bases not matched to a gene: 8. The V gene's germline CDR1 is SNHLY and CDR2 FYNNEI. CDR3 length: 15 amino acids. The CDR3 loop reads CASMMAGGVSYEQYF. For the CDR3, the DNA is TGTGCCAGCATGATGGCGGGAGGGGTTTCCTACGAGCAGTACTTC.

The V call is TRBV12-3 or TRBV12-4, the J call TRBJ1-1, with D perhaps TRBD1 (6 bases). CDR3 size: 13 residues. V lost 4 bases and J 6 bases, leaving 12 bases between the germline ends. The CDR3 DNA sequence: TGTGCCAGCAGTTCCAGGGGTCGGGCTGAAGCTTTCTTT. Translation: CASSSRGRAEAFF.

The V call is TRBV6-1, the J call TRBJ2-7; D remains ambiguous. V was clipped by 2 bases and J by 2 bases, with 10 bases between them. The CDR3 spans 14 residues. Germline CDR1 and CDR2: MNHNS and SASEGT. CDR3 nucleotides: TGTGCCAGCAGTGAATTCTCCGCAACCTACGAGCAGTACTTC. Amino acid sequence: CASSEFSATYEQYF.

The V call is TRBV6-4, the J call TRBJ1-6; no firm D call. CDR3 length: 14 residues. Trimming left V 2 bases short and J 7 bases short, with 9 bases between. Germline CDR1 MRHNA, CDR2 SNTAGT. As DNA, the CDR3 is TGTGCCAGCAGTGACGACGGAAACAATTCACCCCTCCACTTT. It is translated as CASSDDGNNSPLHF.

The chain employs TRBV6-6 and TRBJ1-4, with 7 bases fitting TRBD1. The CDR3 consists of 15 residues. V was pared by 7 bases and J by 8 bases, with 13 bases of the junction left unmatched. Germline-derived CDR1 and CDR2 are MNHNY and SVGAGI (reference sequence). The CDR3: CASTLQGGVGEKLFF. Written as DNA, the CDR3 is TGTGCCAGCACACTCCAAGGGGGCGTTGGCGAAAAACTGTTTTTT.

This rearrangement joins TRBV19 to TRBJ2-5, with D possibly being TRBD2 (6 bases). V dropped 5 bases and J dropped 4 bases, with 14 bases sitting between them. CDR3 size: 14 residues. Germline V gene data show CDR1 as LNHDA and CDR2 as SQIVND (reference sequence). CDR3 sequence: CASSPPGGAETQYF. The DNA of the CDR3 is TGTGCCAGTAGTCCCCCCGGCGGGGCAGAGACCCAGTACTTC.

This clone appeared a single time. The genes are TRBV3-1 (or the pseudogene TRBV3-2) and TRBJ2-5; weak D call: TRBD2 (6 bases). Germline V CDR1 and CDR2: LGHDT, YNNKEL (reference sequence). Deletions cut 1 base from V and 4 bases from J, with 13 bases between. The CDR3 extends over 15 amino acids. CDR3 sequence reads: CASSQAKTSRETQYF. CDR3 bases: TGTGCCAGCAGCCAAGCGAAGACTAGTAGAGAGACCCAGTACTTC.

The V call is TRBV7-2, the J call TRBJ2-1, with D possibly being TRBD2 (6 bases). Germline-derived CDR1 and CDR2 are SGHTA and FQGNSA. The CDR3 has 15 amino acids. V was shortened by 4 bases and J by 4 bases, with 14 bases between the two germline ends. Here the CDR3 DNA reads TGTGCCAGCAGCTCGGGGGAGATACTTTACAATGAGCAGTTCTTC. It is translated as CASSSGEILYNEQFF.

DNA for the CDR3: TGTGCCAGCAGCTTAGCCCGGGCGGTGAGCACAGATACGCAGTATTTT. Translating gives CASSLARAVSTDTQYF. This chain links TRBV5-4 with TRBJ2-3; D remains ambiguous. The CDR3 is made up of 16 amino acids. V shed 2 bases and J shed 0 bases, with 13 bases lying between them. Germline V CDR1 and CDR2: SGHNT, YYREEE (reference sequence).

V and J are TRBV27 and TRBJ1-4; 10 bases match TRBD1. The V gene's germline CDR1 is MNHEY and CDR2 SMNVEV (reference sequence). The CDR3 loop spans 10 amino acids. J gave up 17 bases and V 6 bases, and 3 bases lay outside the gene matches. CDR3 loop: CASRRDRGFF. DNA of the CDR3: TGTGCCAGCAGGCGGGACAGGGGTTTTTTT.

V gene TRBV7-8 combines with J gene TRBJ2-1, with D perhaps matching TRBD1 (6 bases). V lost 1 base and J lost 4, with 17 bases in between. The CDR3 totals 17 residues. Germline lookup yields CDR1 SGHVS and CDR2 FQNEAQ. The CDR3 bases are TGTGCCAGCAGCTTAGGGGCAGGGGAAAGGGTTTACAATGAGCAGTTCTTC. This encodes CASSLGAGERVYNEQFF.

The V call is TRBV28, the J call TRBJ2-6; unclear D gene. The CDR3 runs to 14 residues. Trimming removed 7 bases from V and 4 bases from J, with 11 bases in between. Germline V gene sequence: CDR1 MDHEN, CDR2 SYDVKM. CDR3 in DNA: TGTGCCAGCACCGCGATGTGGGGGGCCAACGTCCTGACTTTC. It encodes CASTAMWGANVLTF.

This chain links TRBV9 with TRBJ2-3; TRBD1 or TRBD2 may be the D gene (5 bases each). Germline assignment: CDR1 SGDLS and CDR2 YYNGEE. V lost 0 bases and J lost 2, with 7 bases in between. The CDR3 totals 14 residues. CDR3 loop: CASSVAGTTDTQYF. Here the CDR3 DNA reads TGTGCCAGCAGCGTAGCGGGGACCACAGATACGCAGTATTTT. Full variable domain (missing parts from reference TRBV9 and TRBJ2-3): DSGVTQTPKHLITATGQRVTLRCSPRSGDLSVYWYQQSLDQGLQFLIQYYNGEERAKGNILERFSAQQFPDLHSELNLSSLELGDSALYFCASSVAGTTDTQYFGPGTRLTVL.

This clone has just one count. Other DNA sequences within the sample encode an identical CDR3. The CDR3 protein is CASSLIAGSYEQYF. CDR3 coding DNA: TGTGCCAGCAGCTTAATAGCGGGCTCCTACGAGCAGTACTTC. This chain connects TRBV7-2 to TRBJ2-7; 7 bases are a match to TRBD2. V was clipped by 2 bases and J by 0 bases; unmatched bases: 1. The CDR3 is 14 residues long. Germline V gene lookup returns CDR1 SGHTA and CDR2 FQGNSA.

This chain uses TRBV7-3 with TRBJ1-2; tentative D call: TRBD1 (5 bases). Germline V gives CDR1 SGHTA, CDR2 FQGTGA. The ends were cut back, 0 bases at V and 4 bases at J, with 9 bases in the middle. The CDR3 extends over 14 amino acids. Here the CDR3 DNA reads TGTGCCAGCAGCTTAACTGGCCAGGGCTATGGCTACACCTTC. Its protein is CASSLTGQGYGYTF.

The rearrangement joins TRBV19 to TRBJ1-2; 9 positions match TRBD1. Germline V CDR1 and CDR2: LNHDA, SQIVND (reference sequence). The junction had 11 bases not matched to a gene; V was cut back by 4 bases and J by 8 bases. The CDR3 has 15 residues. CDR3 residues: CASSRDRVRVGGYTF. The CDR3 DNA reads TGTGCCAGTAGTAGGGACAGGGTGAGAGTAGGAGGCTACACCTTC.

This sequence joins TRBV19 and TRBJ2-3; 8 bases fit TRBD2. CDR1 and CDR2 from the germline V gene are LNHDA and SQIVND (reference sequence). The CDR3 has 14 amino acids. Trimming cost V 7 bases and J 1 base; bases outside gene matches: 4. The CDR3 DNA is TGTGCCAGTAAACGGGAGGGCCGCACAGATACGCAGTATTTT. Translation gives CASKREGRTDTQYF.

The chain recombines TRBV7-6 with TRBJ2-3, with TRBD2 identical over 10 bases. There are 17 residues in the CDR3. Per germline, CDR1 SGHVS and CDR2 FNYEAQ. V was pared by 1 base and J by 0 bases, with 4 bases of the junction left unmatched. The CDR3 nucleotides read TGTGCCAGCAGCTTAGGAGGACTAGCGGATAGCACAGATACGCAGTATTTT. As protein: CASSLGGLADSTDTQYF.

This chain links TRBV11-2 with TRBJ1-4; 7 nucleotides line up with TRBD1. Per the germline V gene, CDR1 is SGHAT and CDR2 is FQNNGV. The CDR3 extends over 15 amino acids. V shed 2 bases and J 5 bases; nucleotides not matched to a gene: 5. The CDR3 DNA is TGTGCCAGCAGCTTATCGGGACAGACAAATGAAAAACTGTTTTTT. Its translation is CASSLSGQTNEKLFF.

The chain employs TRBV3-1 (or the pseudogene TRBV3-2) and TRBJ2-2; D call uncertain. The germline V gene encodes CDR1 LGHDT and CDR2 YNNKEL (reference sequence). V lost 2 bases, J lost 0 bases, and 7 bases lay in between. The CDR3 is made up of 15 amino acids. This CDR3 is CASSQLPTNTGELFF. The CDR3 DNA reads as TGTGCCAGCAGCCAATTGCCTACGAACACCGGGGAGCTGTTTTTT.

The chain carries TRBV18 and TRBJ2-7; possible D gene TRBD2, 6 bases. Between the trimmed V and J ends, which lost 4 bases and 7 bases, there was a span of 14 bases. The CDR3 loop spans 13 amino acids. The germline V gene has CDR1 KGHSH and CDR2 LQKENI. The CDR3 loop is CASSRDGRGEQYF. CDR3 coding DNA: TGTGCCAGCTCACGAGACGGGAGAGGAGAGCAGTACTTC.

The chain has TRBV12-3 or TRBV12-4 and TRBJ1-2, with D tentatively TRBD1 (6 bases). Trimming took off 6 bases at V and 5 bases at J, with 13 bases between the two ends. There are 13 residues in the CDR3. The CDR3 loop is CASSRGGQYGYTF. The CDR3 DNA reads TGTGCCAGCAGCCGGGGGGGCCAATATGGCTACACCTTC.

The chain couples TRBV6-2 or TRBV6-3 to TRBJ2-2; 10 bases line up with TRBD1. Germline V gene data show CDR1 as MNHEY and CDR2 as SVGEGT. The CDR3 has 16 residues. V lost 2 bases to trimming and J lost 7 bases; unmatched junction nucleotides: 7. The CDR3 protein is CASSYAGQGKLGELFF. CDR3 nucleotide sequence: TGTGCCAGCAGTTACGCGGGACAGGGGAAACTCGGGGAGCTGTTTTTT.

The rearrangement links TRBV30 to TRBJ2-5, with D unresolved. The CDR3 is 11 amino acids. The V end was cut by 2 bases, the J end by 8 bases, with 9 bases between. Looked up from germline, CDR1 is GTSNPN and CDR2 is SVGIG (reference sequence). The CDR3 DNA is TGTGCCTGGAGTATCCTACCCACCCAGTACTTC. It encodes CAWSILPTQYF.

V gene TRBV4-1 combines with J gene TRBJ1-3; TRBD1 matches at 8 bases. This CDR3 comprises 17 residues. Trimming removed 5 bases from V and 5 bases from J; junction bases left unmatched: 14. The V gene's germline CDR1 is MGHRA and CDR2 YSYEKL. The CDR3 is CASSAVSTQGARNTIYF. The CDR3 region has the DNA TGCGCCAGCAGCGCTGTCTCTACCCAGGGGGCGAGAAACACCATATATTTT.

The V gene is TRBV6-5, the J gene TRBJ2-3; 8 bases map to TRBD2. CDR3 size: 12 residues. CDR1 MNHEY and CDR2 SVGAGI come from the germline V gene. J gave up 6 bases and V 6 bases, and 2 bases lay outside the gene matches. The CDR3 spells CASRTSADTQYF. Here the CDR3 DNA reads TGTGCCAGCAGGACTAGCGCGGATACGCAGTATTTT.

This chain uses TRBV28 with TRBJ1-1; D is ambiguous. V was pared by 6 bases and J by 2 bases, with 16 bases between. The CDR3 runs to 15 residues. Germline V gene lookup returns CDR1 MDHEN and CDR2 SYDVKM. CDR3 sequence reads: CASRAADGINTEAFF. CDR3 sequence (DNA): TGTGCCAGCAGGGCGGCGGATGGGATTAACACTGAAGCTTTCTTT.

As regards this clone: The same CDR3 also results from other DNA sequences found in this sample. The chain employs TRBV4-3 and TRBJ2-2, with D perhaps matching TRBD1 (5 bases). The germline CDR1 and CDR2 sequences are LGHNA and YSLEER. V was cut by 0 bases and J by 1 base, with 6 bases left in between. The CDR3 loop spans 15 amino acids. CDR3 bases: TGCGCCAGCAGCCAAGACAGGGAGAACACCGGGGAGCTGTTTTTT. Translation gives CASSQDRENTGELFF.

This clone showed up just a few times. CDR3 bases: TGTGCCAGCAGCCAAACGACCCCCGGGGAGCTGTTTTTT. Protein sequence: CASSQTTPGELFF. The chain couples TRBV3-1 (or the pseudogene TRBV3-2) to TRBJ2-2; D not certain. Between the trimmed V and J ends, which lost 2 bases and 6 bases, there was a span of 7 bases. The CDR3 consists of 13 residues. Germline V gene data show CDR1 as LGHDT and CDR2 as YNNKEL (reference sequence).